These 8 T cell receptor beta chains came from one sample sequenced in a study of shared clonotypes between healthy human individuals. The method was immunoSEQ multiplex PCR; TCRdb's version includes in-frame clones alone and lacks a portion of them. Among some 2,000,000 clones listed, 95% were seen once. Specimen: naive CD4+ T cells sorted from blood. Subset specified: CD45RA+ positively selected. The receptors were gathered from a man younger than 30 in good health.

This CDR3 is CASSHPVNTGELFF. The CDR3 DNA reads TGTGCCAGCAGCCATCCAGTTAACACCGGGGAGCTGTTTTTT. The chain uses TRBV11-2 and TRBJ2-2; D remains unclear. V lost 5 bases, J lost 2 bases, and 9 bases lay in between. CDR1 and CDR2 from the germline V gene are SGHAT and FQNNGV. There are 14 residues in the CDR3.

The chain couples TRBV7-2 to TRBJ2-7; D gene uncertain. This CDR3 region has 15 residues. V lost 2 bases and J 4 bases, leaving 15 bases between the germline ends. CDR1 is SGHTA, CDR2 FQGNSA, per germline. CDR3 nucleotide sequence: TGTGCCAGCAGCTTAATGCCAGGCAGCAATTACGAGCAGTACTTC. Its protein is CASSLMPGSNYEQYF.

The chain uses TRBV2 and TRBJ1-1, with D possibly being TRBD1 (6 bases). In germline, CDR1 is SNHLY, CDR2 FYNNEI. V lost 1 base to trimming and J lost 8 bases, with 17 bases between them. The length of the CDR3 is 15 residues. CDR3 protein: CASSEGVGGHLEAFF. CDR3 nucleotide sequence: TGTGCCAGCAGTGAAGGAGTGGGGGGGCACCTGGAAGCTTTCTTT.

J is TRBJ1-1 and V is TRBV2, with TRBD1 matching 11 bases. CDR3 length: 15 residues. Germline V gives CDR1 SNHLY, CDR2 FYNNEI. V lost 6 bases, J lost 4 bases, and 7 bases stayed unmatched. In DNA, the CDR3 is TGTGCCAGCAGGCCCGGACAGGGGGCGTTCACTGAAGCTTTCTTT. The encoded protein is CASRPGQGAFTEAFF.

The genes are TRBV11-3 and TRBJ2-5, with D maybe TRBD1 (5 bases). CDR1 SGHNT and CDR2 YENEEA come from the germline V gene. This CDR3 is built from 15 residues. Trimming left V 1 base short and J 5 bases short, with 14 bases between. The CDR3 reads CASSLGGRDMETQYF. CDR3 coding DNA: TGTGCCAGCAGCTTAGGAGGCAGGGATATGGAGACCCAGTACTTC.

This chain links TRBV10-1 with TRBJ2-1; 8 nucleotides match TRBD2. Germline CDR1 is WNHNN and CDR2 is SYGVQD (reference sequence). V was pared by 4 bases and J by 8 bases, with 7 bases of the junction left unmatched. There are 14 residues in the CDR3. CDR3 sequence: CASSGSGLVYEQFF. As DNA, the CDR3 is TGCGCCAGCAGTGGATCGGGACTAGTCTATGAGCAGTTCTTC.

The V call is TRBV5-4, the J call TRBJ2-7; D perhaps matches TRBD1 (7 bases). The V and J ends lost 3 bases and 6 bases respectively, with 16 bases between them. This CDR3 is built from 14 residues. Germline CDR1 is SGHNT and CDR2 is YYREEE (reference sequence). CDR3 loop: CASSWRDSVGEQYF. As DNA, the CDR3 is TGTGCCAGCAGCTGGCGGGACAGTGTAGGCGAGCAGTACTTC.

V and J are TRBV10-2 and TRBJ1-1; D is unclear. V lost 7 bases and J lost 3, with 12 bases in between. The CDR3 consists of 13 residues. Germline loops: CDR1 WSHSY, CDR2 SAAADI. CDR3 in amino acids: CASKSVSYTEAFF. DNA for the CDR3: TGCGCCAGCAAATCGGTCTCTTACACTGAAGCTTTCTTT.